Listed here are 6 T cell receptor beta chains from one sample, sequenced in a study of blood T cell repertoires in COVID-19. The data were produced by immunoSEQ multiplex PCR, yet TCRdb's version contains in-frame clones alone and is incomplete. Found here are fewer than 150,000 clones, 75% to 90% of them singletons; the top ten hold about 18%. The sequencing input was PBMCs or T cells enriched from blood (not recorded which). Receptors were obtained from a man younger than 40 who had recovered from COVID-19.

V and J are TRBV27 and TRBJ1-6, with 7 bases fitting TRBD1. Unmatched junction bases numbered 6, after V lost 7 bases and J lost 6 bases. Germline V CDR1 and CDR2: MNHEY, SMNVEV (reference sequence). The CDR3 loop spans 14 amino acids. The CDR3 DNA reads as TGTGCCAGCAAACCGACAGGGAGTAATTCACCCCTCCACTTT. This translates into CASKPTGSNSPLHF.

The chain recombines TRBV25-1 with TRBJ1-6; 10 bases map to TRBD1. Germline values: CDR1 MGHDK, CDR2 SYGVNS. There are 17 residues in the CDR3. Trimming took 1 base from V and 8 from J; bases not matched to a gene: 8. The CDR3 sequence: CASSESKPGTGDSPLHF. The CDR3, as DNA: TGTGCCAGCAGTGAATCAAAACCCGGGACAGGGGATTCACCCCTCCACTTT.

V gene TRBV5-5 combines with J gene TRBJ2-7; D gene uncertain. The V gene's germline CDR1 is SGHKS and CDR2 YYEKEE (reference sequence). The V end lost 4 bases, the J end lost 3 bases, and 17 bases lay between the germline ends. CDR3 length: 15 residues. The CDR3 spells CASSPRFQDLYEQYF. CDR3 in DNA: TGTGCCAGCAGCCCCCGTTTTCAGGATCTCTACGAGCAGTACTTC.

The chain recombines TRBV5-1 with TRBJ2-5, with TRBD2 identical over 7 bases. Germline V CDR1 and CDR2: SGHRS, YFSETQ. The V and J ends lost 3 bases and 4 bases, in that order; junction bases with no gene match: 3. The CDR3 contains 13 residues. The CDR3 region is CASSYGGGETQYF. CDR3 in DNA: TGCGCCAGCAGCTATGGCGGGGGAGAGACCCAGTACTTC. Complete variable domain (other parts from reference TRBV5-1 and TRBJ2-5): KAGVTQTPRYLIKTRGQQVTLSCSPISGHRSVSWYQQTPGQGLQFLFEYFSETQRNKGNFPGRFSGRQFSNSRSEMNVSTLELGDSALYLCASSYGGGETQYFGPGTRLLVL.

This chain uses TRBV27 with TRBJ2-1, with TRBD1 as a possible D gene (6 bases). Trimming left V 1 base short and J 6 bases short, with 10 bases between. CDR1 is MNHEY, CDR2 SMNVEV, per germline (reference sequence). The CDR3 is 14 residues long. The CDR3 DNA reads as TGTGCCAGCAGTTTATTCGGCAGGGGCAATGAGCAGTTCTTC. Translation gives CASSLFGRGNEQFF.

This clone was found a few times. The chain recombines TRBV19 with TRBJ1-6; D not resolved. Germline V gene sequence: CDR1 LNHDA, CDR2 SQIVND (reference sequence). The CDR3 is made up of 16 amino acids. V gave up 7 bases and J gave up 0 bases, with 13 bases separating them. DNA for the CDR3: TGTGCCAGTAACCAGACTCCGAGCTCCTATAATTCACCCCTCCACTTT. This encodes CASNQTPSSYNSPLHF.